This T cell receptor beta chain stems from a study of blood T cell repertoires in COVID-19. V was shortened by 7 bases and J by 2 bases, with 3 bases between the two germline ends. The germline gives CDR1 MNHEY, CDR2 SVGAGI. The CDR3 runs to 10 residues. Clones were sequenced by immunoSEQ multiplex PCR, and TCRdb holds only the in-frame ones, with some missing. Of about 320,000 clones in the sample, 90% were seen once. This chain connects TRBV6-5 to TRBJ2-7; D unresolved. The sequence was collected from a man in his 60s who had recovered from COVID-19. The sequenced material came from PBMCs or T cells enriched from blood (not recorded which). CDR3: CASTPYEQYF. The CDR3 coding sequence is TGTGCCAGCACTCCCTACGAGCAGTACTTC.